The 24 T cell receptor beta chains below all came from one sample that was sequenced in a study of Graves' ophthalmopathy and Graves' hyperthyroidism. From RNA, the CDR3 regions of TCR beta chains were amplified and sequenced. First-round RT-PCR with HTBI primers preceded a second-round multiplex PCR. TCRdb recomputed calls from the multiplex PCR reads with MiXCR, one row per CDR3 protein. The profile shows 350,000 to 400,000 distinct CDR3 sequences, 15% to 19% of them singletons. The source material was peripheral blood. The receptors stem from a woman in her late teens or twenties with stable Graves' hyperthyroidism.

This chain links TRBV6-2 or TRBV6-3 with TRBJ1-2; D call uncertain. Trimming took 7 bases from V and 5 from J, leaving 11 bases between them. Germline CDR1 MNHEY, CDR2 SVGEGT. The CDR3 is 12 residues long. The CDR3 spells CASNSLGYGYTF. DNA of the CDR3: TGTGCCAGCAACTCCCTGGGATATGGCTACACCTTC.

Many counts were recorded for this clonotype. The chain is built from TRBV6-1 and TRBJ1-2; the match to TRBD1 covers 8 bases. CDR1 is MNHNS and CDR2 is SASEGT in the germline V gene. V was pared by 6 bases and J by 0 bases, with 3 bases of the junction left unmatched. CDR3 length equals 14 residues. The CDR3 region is CASRGDRSNYGYTF. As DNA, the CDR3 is TGTGCCAGCAGGGGGGACAGGTCTAACTATGGCTACACCTTC.

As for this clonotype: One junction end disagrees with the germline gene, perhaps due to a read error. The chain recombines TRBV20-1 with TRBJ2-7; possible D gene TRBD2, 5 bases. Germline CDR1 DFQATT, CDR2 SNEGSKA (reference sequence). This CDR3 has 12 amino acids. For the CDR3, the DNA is TGCAGTGCTAGAGAGCCCTTAAGCGGCAATTCCTTC. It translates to CSAREPLSGNSF.

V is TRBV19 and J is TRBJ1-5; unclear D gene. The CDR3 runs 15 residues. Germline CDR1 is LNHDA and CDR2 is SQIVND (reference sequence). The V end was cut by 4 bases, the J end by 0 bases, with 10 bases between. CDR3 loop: CASSTTADSNQPQHF. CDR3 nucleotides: TGTGCCAGTAGTACGACGGCGGATAGCAATCAGCCCCAGCATTTT.

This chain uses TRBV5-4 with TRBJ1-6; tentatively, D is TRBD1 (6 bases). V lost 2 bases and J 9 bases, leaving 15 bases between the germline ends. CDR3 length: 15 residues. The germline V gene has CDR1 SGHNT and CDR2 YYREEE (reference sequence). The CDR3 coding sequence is TGTGCCAGCAGCTTAAACAGGGTGGGAGGTTCACCCCTCCACTTT. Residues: CASSLNRVGGSPLHF.

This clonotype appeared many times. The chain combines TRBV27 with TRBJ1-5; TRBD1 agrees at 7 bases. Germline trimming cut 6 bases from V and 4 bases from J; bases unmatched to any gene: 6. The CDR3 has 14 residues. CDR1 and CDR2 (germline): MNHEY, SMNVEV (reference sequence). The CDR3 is CASREPGQNQPQHF. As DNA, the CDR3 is TGTGCCAGCAGGGAACCGGGACAGAATCAGCCCCAGCATTTT.

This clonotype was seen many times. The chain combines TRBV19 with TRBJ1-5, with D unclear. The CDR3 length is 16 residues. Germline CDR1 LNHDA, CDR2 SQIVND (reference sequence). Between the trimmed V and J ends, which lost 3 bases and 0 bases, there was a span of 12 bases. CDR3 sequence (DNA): TGTGCCAGTAGTATGGCAGCCGTATATAGCAATCAGCCCCAGCATTTT. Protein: CASSMAAVYSNQPQHF.

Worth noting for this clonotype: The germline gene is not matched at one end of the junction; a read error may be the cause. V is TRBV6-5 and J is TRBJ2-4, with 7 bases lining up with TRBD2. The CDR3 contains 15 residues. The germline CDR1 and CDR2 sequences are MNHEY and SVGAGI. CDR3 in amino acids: CASSYGGEAKNIKYF. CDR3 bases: TGTGCCAGCAGTTACGGGGGGGAAGCCAAAAACATTAAGTACTTC.

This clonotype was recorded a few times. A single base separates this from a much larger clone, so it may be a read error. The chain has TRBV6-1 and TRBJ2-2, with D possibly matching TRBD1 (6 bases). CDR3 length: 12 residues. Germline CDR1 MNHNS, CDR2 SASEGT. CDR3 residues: CASKGDTGELLF. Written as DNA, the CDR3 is TGTGCCAGCAAGGGGGACACCGGGGAGCTGTTGTTT.

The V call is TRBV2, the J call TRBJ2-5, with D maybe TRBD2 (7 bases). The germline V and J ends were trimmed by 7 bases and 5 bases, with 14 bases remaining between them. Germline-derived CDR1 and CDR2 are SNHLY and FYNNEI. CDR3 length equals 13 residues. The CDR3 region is CASNLRGPETQYF. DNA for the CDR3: TGTGCCAGCAATCTGCGGGGGCCGGAGACCCAGTACTTC.

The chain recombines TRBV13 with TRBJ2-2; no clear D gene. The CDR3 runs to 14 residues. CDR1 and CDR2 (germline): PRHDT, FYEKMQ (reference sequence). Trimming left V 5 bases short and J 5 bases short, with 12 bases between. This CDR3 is CASSATARTGELFF. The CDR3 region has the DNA TGTGCCAGCAGCGCGACCGCTCGGACCGGGGAGCTGTTTTTT. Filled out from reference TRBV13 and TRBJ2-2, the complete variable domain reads AAGVIQSPRHLIKEKRETATLKCYPIPRHDTVYWYQQGPGQDPQFLISFYEKMQSDKGSIPDRFSAQQFSDYHSELNMSSLELGDSALYFCASSATARTGELFFGEGSRLTVL.

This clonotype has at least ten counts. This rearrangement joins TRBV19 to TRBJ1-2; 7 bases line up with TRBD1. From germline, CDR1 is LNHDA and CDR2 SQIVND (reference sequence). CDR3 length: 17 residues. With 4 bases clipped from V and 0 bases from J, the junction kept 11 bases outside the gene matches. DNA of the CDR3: TGTGCCAGTAGTAATCCCCCATGGACAGGAGCTAACTATGGCTACACCTTC. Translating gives CASSNPPWTGANYGYTF.

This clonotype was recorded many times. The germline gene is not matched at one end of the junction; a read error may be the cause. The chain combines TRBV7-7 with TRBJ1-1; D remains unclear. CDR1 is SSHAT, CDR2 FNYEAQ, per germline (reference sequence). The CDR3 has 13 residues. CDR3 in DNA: TGTGCTAGCAGCTTAGGAGAATACACTGAAGCTTTCTTT. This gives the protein CASSLGEYTEAFF.

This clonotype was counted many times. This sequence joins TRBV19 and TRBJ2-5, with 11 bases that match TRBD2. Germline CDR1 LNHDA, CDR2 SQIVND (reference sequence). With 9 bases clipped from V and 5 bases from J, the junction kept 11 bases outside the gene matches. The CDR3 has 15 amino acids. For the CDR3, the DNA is TGTGCCAGCGCTCCCCTGACTAGCGGGGAGGAGACCCAGTACTTC. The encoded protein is CASAPLTSGEETQYF.

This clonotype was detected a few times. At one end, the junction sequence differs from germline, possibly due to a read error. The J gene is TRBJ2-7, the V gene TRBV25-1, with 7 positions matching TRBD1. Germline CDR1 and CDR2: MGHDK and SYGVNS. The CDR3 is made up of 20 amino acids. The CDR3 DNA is TGTGCCAGCAGTGAATATGGAGCCGACAGGGTCAAAGGTTTTCGCTACGAGCAGCACTTC. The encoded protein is CASSEYGADRVKGFRYEQHF.

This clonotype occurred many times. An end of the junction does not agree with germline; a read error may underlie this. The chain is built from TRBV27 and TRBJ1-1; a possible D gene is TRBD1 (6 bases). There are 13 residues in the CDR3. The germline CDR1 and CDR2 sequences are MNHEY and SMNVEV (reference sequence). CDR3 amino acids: CASSLSEGGAENF. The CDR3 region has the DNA TGTGCCAGCAGTTTATCGGAAGGGGGGGCGGAGAACTTT.

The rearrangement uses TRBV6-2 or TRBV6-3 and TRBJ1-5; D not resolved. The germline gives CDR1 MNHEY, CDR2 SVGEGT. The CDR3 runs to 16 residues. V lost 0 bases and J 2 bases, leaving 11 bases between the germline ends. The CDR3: CASSYSKGRGNQPQHF. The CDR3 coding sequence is TGTGCCAGCAGTTACTCAAAGGGAAGGGGCAATCAGCCCCAGCATTTT.

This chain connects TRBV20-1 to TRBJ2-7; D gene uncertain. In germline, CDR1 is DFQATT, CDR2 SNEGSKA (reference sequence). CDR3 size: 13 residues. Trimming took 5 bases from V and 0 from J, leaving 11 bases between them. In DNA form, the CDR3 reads TGCAGTGCTTCCAGGCTGAGCTCCTACGAGCAGTACTTC. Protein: CSASRLSSYEQYF.

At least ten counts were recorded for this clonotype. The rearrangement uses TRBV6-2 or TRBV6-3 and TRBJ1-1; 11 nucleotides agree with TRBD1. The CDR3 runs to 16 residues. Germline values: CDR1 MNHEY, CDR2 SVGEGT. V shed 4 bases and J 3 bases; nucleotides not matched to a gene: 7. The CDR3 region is CASSWTGGFVDTEAFF. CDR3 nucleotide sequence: TGTGCCAGCAGTTGGACAGGGGGCTTTGTGGACACTGAAGCTTTCTTT.

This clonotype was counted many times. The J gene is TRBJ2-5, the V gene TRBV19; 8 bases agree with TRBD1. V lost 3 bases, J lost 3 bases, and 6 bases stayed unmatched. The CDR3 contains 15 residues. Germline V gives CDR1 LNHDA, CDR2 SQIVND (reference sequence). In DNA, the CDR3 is TGTGCCAGTAGTATTCGGAGACAGGGGAAAGAGACCCAGTACTTC. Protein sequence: CASSIRRQGKETQYF.

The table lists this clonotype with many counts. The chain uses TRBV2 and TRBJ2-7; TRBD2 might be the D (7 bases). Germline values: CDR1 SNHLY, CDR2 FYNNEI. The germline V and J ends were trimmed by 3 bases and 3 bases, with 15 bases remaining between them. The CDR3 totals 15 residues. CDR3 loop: CASSEGGGVGYEQYF. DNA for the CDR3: TGTGCCAGCAGTGAGGGGGGGGGCGTCGGCTACGAGCAGTACTTC.

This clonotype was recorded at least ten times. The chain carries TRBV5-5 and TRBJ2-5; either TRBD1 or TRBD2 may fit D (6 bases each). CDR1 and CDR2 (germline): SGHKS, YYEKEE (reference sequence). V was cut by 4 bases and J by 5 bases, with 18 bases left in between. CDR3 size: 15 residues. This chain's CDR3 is CASSLPGPGAETQYF. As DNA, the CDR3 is TGTGCCAGCAGCCTACCGGGACCGGGGGCGGAGACCCAGTACTTC. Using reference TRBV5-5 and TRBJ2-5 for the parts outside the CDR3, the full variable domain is DAGVTQSPTHLIKTRGQQVTLRCSPISGHKSVSWYQQVLGQGPQFIFQYYEKEERGRGNFPDRFSARQFPNYSSELNVNALLLGDSALYLCASSLPGPGAETQYFGPGTRLLVL.

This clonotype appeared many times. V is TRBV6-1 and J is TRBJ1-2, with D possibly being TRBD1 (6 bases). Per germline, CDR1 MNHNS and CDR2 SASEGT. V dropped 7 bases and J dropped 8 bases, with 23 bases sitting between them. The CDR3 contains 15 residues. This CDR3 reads CASKADPPGAGGYTF. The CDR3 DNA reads TGTGCCAGCAAGGCCGACCCCCCAGGGGCCGGCGGCTACACCTTC.

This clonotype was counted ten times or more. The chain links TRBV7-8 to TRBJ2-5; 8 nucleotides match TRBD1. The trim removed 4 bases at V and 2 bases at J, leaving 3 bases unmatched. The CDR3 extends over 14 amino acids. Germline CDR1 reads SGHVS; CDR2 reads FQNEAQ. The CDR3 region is CASSSRTGQETQYF. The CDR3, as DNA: TGTGCCAGCAGCTCTCGGACAGGGCAAGAGACCCAGTACTTC. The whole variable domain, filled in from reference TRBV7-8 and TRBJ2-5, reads GAGVSQSPRYKVAKRGQDVALRCDPISGHVSLFWYQQALGQGPEFLTYFQNEAQLDKSGLPSDRFFAERPEGSVSTLKIQRTQQEDSAVYLCASSSRTGQETQYFGPGTRLLVL.